The 14 T cell receptor beta chains in this list originate from one sample, sequenced in a study of T cell changes during pregnancy in multiple sclerosis. Here immunoSEQ multiplex PCR was the method, and the copy in TCRdb shows in-frame clones only, minus some. Here the sample spans about 75,000 clones, about 93% being singletons. Sample: CD4+ T cells from peripheral blood mononuclear cells, taken after pregnancy. These receptors were taken from a female donor with multiple sclerosis, enrolled in a pregnancy study.

The chain recombines TRBV5-1 with TRBJ2-1; 9 bases agree with TRBD1. Germline lookup yields CDR1 SGHRS and CDR2 YFSETQ. V trimming: 3 bases; J trimming: 2 bases; junction bases outside the gene matches: 24. This CDR3 contains 22 residues. CDR3 coding DNA: TGCGCCAGCAGCTATGACAGGGGGAGGTCCTCCATCCCGGGGAGGGCCTACAATGAGCAGTTCTTC. Translating it yields CASSYDRGRSSIPGRAYNEQFF.

This clone has more than one count but fewer than ten. The chain couples TRBV7-8 to TRBJ2-6, with 9 bases identical to TRBD2. The CDR3 extends over 17 amino acids. Per germline, CDR1 SGHVS and CDR2 FQNEAQ. After removal of 2 bases from V and 1 base from J, the junction contained 3 bases not matched to a gene. The CDR3 sequence is CASSLPSGTSGANVLTF. CDR3 in DNA: TGTGCCAGCAGCTTACCTAGCGGGACTTCTGGGGCCAACGTCCTGACTTTC.

J is TRBJ2-3 and V is TRBV28; TRBD2 matches at 9 bases. This CDR3 region has 14 residues. The germline V gene has CDR1 MDHEN and CDR2 SYDVKM. Trimming cost V 5 bases and J 6 bases; bases outside gene matches: 6. The CDR3 DNA is TGTGCCAGCAGTCTAGCGGGAACACTGGATACGCAGTATTTT. Protein sequence: CASSLAGTLDTQYF.

The gene calls are TRBV5-1 and TRBJ1-2; TRBD1 agrees at 8 bases. Looked up from germline, CDR1 is SGHRS and CDR2 is YFSETQ. This CDR3 spans 15 amino acids. Germline trimming cut 0 bases from V and 5 bases from J; bases unmatched to any gene: 6. The CDR3 DNA reads TGCGCCAGCAGCTTGGCCGGACAGGGATGGTATGGCTACACCTTC. Translation gives CASSLAGQGWYGYTF.

This chain uses TRBV27 with TRBJ1-1, with 8 bases lining up with TRBD1. The germline CDR1 and CDR2 sequences are MNHEY and SMNVEV (reference sequence). Trimming took 4 bases from V and 12 from J; bases not matched to a gene: 7. The CDR3 covers 12 residues. The CDR3 spells CASSSNRGSSFF. The CDR3 DNA follows: TGTGCCAGCAGTTCCAACAGGGGGTCATCTTTCTTT.

Only one count was recorded for this clone. The V and J genes are TRBV5-1 and TRBJ2-1; 9 positions match TRBD2. The CDR3 is 15 amino acids. Trimming at V came to 3 bases and at J to 0 bases, leaving 1 base not matched to a gene. Germline CDR1 reads SGHRS; CDR2 reads YFSETQ. The CDR3 coding sequence is TGCGCCAGCAGCTCACTAGCGGGCTCCTACAATGAGCAGTTCTTC. Encoded protein: CASSSLAGSYNEQFF.

CDR3 nucleotide sequence: TGTGCCAGAAAGTTACGTTCCGGGGGCTATGGCTACACCTTC. Its protein is CARKLRSGGYGYTF. V is TRBV6-5 and J is TRBJ1-2; D may be TRBD1 (5 bases). The CDR3 runs to 14 residues. V lost 9 bases to trimming and J lost 4 bases, with 18 bases between them. From germline, CDR1 is MNHEY and CDR2 SVGAGI.

This rearrangement joins TRBV11-2 to TRBJ2-7; 7 positions match TRBD1. The length of the CDR3 is 15 residues. With V trimmed by 5 bases and J by 1 base, 8 bases remained unmatched. CDR1 is SGHAT and CDR2 is FQNNGV in the germline V gene. The CDR3 protein is CASSAETGRSYEQYF. The CDR3 DNA follows: TGTGCCAGCAGCGCCGAGACAGGGCGGTCCTACGAGCAGTACTTC.

The rearrangement joins TRBV5-6 to TRBJ2-7; 13 bases match TRBD2. Germline trimming cut 0 bases from V and 4 bases from J; bases unmatched to any gene: 4. This CDR3 spans 16 amino acids. CDR1 and CDR2 (germline): SGHDT, YYEEEE. This chain's CDR3 is CASSLGGLAGQYEQYF. Here the CDR3 DNA reads TGTGCCAGCAGCTTGGGGGGACTAGCGGGGCAATACGAGCAGTACTTC. The entire variable domain, with the rest obtained from reference TRBV5-6 and TRBJ2-7, is as follows: DAGVTQSPTHLIKTRGQQVTLRCSPKSGHDTVSWYQQALGQGPQFIFQYYEEEERQRGNFPDRFSGHQFPNYSSELNVNALLLGDSALYLCASSLGGLAGQYEQYFGPGTRLTVT.

The chain recombines TRBV7-8 with TRBJ2-1; D perhaps matches TRBD2 (5 bases). V was trimmed by 5 bases and J by 9 bases, leaving 11 bases between them. CDR1 and CDR2 (germline): SGHVS, FQNEAQ. The CDR3 runs 12 residues. The CDR3 loop is CASSRRLSEQFF. In DNA, the CDR3 is TGTGCCAGCAGCCGCCGACTAAGTGAGCAGTTCTTC.

This chain joins TRBV7-2 and TRBJ2-1; tentative D call: TRBD2 (6 bases). The V gene's germline CDR1 is SGHTA and CDR2 FQGNSA. This CDR3 has 18 amino acids. V gave up 4 bases and J gave up 7 bases, with 26 bases separating them. CDR3 loop: CASSSKRLGRTTRNEQFF. The CDR3 DNA reads TGTGCCAGCAGCTCCAAAAGGTTGGGCCGGACTACCCGAAATGAGCAGTTCTTC.

This sequence joins TRBV5-6 and TRBJ1-2; 7 bases fit TRBD1. This CDR3 has 17 residues. J gave up 8 bases and V 1 base, and 17 bases lay outside the gene matches. Germline assignment: CDR1 SGHDT and CDR2 YYEEEE. The CDR3 nucleotides are TGTGCCAGCAGCTTGTATGGACAGGTCCTTACTTGGGCCGGCTACACCTTC. It codes for CASSLYGQVLTWAGYTF. The complete variable domain, with remaining parts taken from reference TRBV5-6 and TRBJ1-2, reads DAGVTQSPTHLIKTRGQQVTLRCSPKSGHDTVSWYQQALGQGPQFIFQYYEEEERQRGNFPDRFSGHQFPNYSSELNVNALLLGDSALYLCASSLYGQVLTWAGYTFGSGTRLTVV.

The chain couples TRBV9 to TRBJ2-1, with 12 bases fitting TRBD2. The germline CDR1 and CDR2 sequences are SGDLS and YYNGEE. This CDR3 region has 18 residues. V shed 0 bases, J shed 6 bases, and the junction held 10 bases outside the gene matches. The CDR3 nucleotides are TGTGCCAGCAGCGTAGGACTAGCGGGAGATCTCCAACTCAATGAGCAGTTCTTC. Residues: CASSVGLAGDLQLNEQFF.

The genes are TRBV6-5 and TRBJ1-5; 9 bases map to TRBD1. J lost 6 bases, V lost 6 bases, and 6 bases had no gene match. The V gene's germline CDR1 is MNHEY and CDR2 SVGAGI. The CDR3 length is 14 residues. The DNA of the CDR3 is TGTGCCAGCAGCTATGGGGGACAGGGTCAGCCCCAGCATTTT. Translating gives CASSYGGQGQPQHF.